The clone carrying this TCR beta chain was recorded a few times. The antigen is unknown. The assay was run at survey level. In the authors' workflow: Productive clonotypes were detectable down to 2.59 x 10-5 frequency. Libraries were prepared by immunoSEQ multiplex PCR; TCRdb keeps only in-frame clonotypes and omits some of them. That table is the source of V, J and clone size, and D and trimming were worked out from the DNA. Among about 21,000 clones listed, 60% to 80% were seen once. This record belongs to a study of STAT5B mutations in CD4+ large granular lymphocyte leukemia. General study results and limits: Patient CD4-sorted repertoires looked more clonal than healthy CD4+ repertoires, even without putative leukemic clones.

Germline V gene data show CDR1 as MNHEY and CDR2 as SVGAGI. The CDR3 has 14 amino acids. Trimming removed 6 bases at V and 6 bases at J, with 15 bases between. The source of this sequence is a human donor in good health. V usage is TRBV6-5 and J usage is TRBJ1-5; TRBD1 is a possible D gene (5 bases). The sample consisted of CD4+ T cells from blood buffy coats. DNA of the CDR3: TGTGCCAGCAGGACCGGGGGGGTTACTCAGCCCCAGCATTTT. This translates into CASRTGGVTQPQHF.